This T cell receptor beta chain derives from a study of cytomegalovirus exposure and HLA in healthy donors. It was with 60 Vbeta and 13 Jbeta primers that the PCR ran. This table comes from immunoSEQ multiplex PCR, and its TCRdb copy is limited to in-frame clones, with some not included. The sample consists of 120,000 or so clones, about two thirds of them appearing once. V shed 7 bases and J shed 0 bases, with 12 bases lying between them. This CDR3 region has 15 residues. Germline V gene lookup returns CDR1 MNHEY and CDR2 SVGAGI. The sequenced sample was PBMCs. This rearrangement joins TRBV6-5 to TRBJ2-2; no reliable D call. The TCR was taken from a man between 25 and 39 years old in good health and CMV-seronegative. This chain's CDR3 is CASTLGHPNTGELFF. In DNA form, the CDR3 reads TGTGCCAGCACCCTAGGTCATCCGAACACCGGGGAGCTGTTTTTT.